The 20 T cell receptor beta chains below come from one sample, sequenced in a study. Amplification of TRBV12-4/TRBJ1-2 clonotypes used adaptor-ligated barcode primers. TCRdb itself ran the multiplex PCR reads through MiXCR, one entry per CDR3 protein. The sample includes roughly 840 distinct CDR3 sequences, more than 4.5% of them seen just once. Sample: memory CD4+ T cells sorted from blood. The subset is: memory CD4+ T cells, CD4+CD45RO+CD25-. The source is a female donor with breast cancer.

By proportion, this clonotype is large (0.1 to 1%). V usage is TRBV12-3 or TRBV12-4 and J usage is TRBJ1-2; no definite D call. Deletions cut 8 bases from V and 2 bases from J, with 6 bases between. CDR3 length: 11 residues. CDR3 bases: TGTGCCAGCCGCTGGAACTATGGCTACACCTTC. Its translation is CASRWNYGYTF.

This clonotype is categorized as medium-sized (0.01 to 0.1%). The V call is TRBV12-3 or TRBV12-4, the J call TRBJ1-2; D gene unclear. The V and J ends lost 6 bases and 6 bases respectively, with 20 bases between them. CDR3 length equals 15 residues. The CDR3 spells CASRTSDFLGNGYTF. Written as DNA, the CDR3 is TGTGCCAGCAGGACCTCGGACTTCCTAGGGAATGGCTACACCTTC.

This clonotype occurred a few times. The V call is TRBV12-3 or TRBV12-4, the J call TRBJ1-2, with D perhaps TRBD1 (5 bases). CDR3 size: 12 residues. Trimming cost V 6 bases and J 4 bases, with 9 bases left between them. CDR3 loop: CASSQGGYGYTF. Here the CDR3 DNA reads TGTGCCAGCAGCCAGGGTGGCTATGGCTACACCTTC.

This clonotype is classed as medium-sized. This chain uses TRBV12-3 or TRBV12-4 with TRBJ1-2, with TRBD1 matching over 7 bases. The V and J ends lost 7 bases and 4 bases, in that order; junction bases with no gene match: 9. The CDR3 is 14 amino acids. CDR3 bases: TGTGCCAGCACCCGGACAGGATACTTCTATGGCTACACCTTC. This sequence encodes CASTRTGYFYGYTF.

Within the sample, this clonotype is medium-sized. The genes are TRBV12-3 or TRBV12-4 and TRBJ1-2; no definite D call. V dropped 2 bases and J dropped 8 bases, with 12 bases sitting between them. The CDR3 totals 13 residues. CDR3 DNA: TGTGCCAGCAGTTTAAAAGTATCAGGAGGCTACACCTTC. Amino acid sequence: CASSLKVSGGYTF.

This clonotype is large by share. The chain joins TRBV12-3 or TRBV12-4 to TRBJ1-2; possibly TRBD1 for D (5 bases). The CDR3 runs 11 residues. Trimming shortened V by 5 bases and J by 8 bases, and 9 bases separated the two germline ends. Written as DNA, the CDR3 is TGTGCCAGCAGTCGGAGGGGAGGCTACACCTTC. This gives the protein CASSRRGGYTF.

This clonotype is large within its sample. The V call is TRBV12-3 or TRBV12-4, the J call TRBJ1-2, with 8 bases lining up with TRBD1. The CDR3 is made up of 13 amino acids. With V trimmed by 6 bases and J by 4 bases, 4 bases remained unmatched. CDR3 protein: CASSQDRAYGYTF. DNA for the CDR3: TGTGCCAGCAGCCAGGACAGGGCCTATGGCTACACCTTC.

By share of the sample, this clonotype is medium-sized. The chain has TRBV12-3 or TRBV12-4 and TRBJ1-2; D is undetermined. V lost 5 bases to trimming and J lost 2 bases, with 6 bases between them. The CDR3 length is 12 residues. The CDR3 spells CASSAQNYGYTF. CDR3 DNA: TGTGCCAGCAGTGCGCAAAACTATGGCTACACCTTC.

In this sample, this clonotype is medium-sized. The chain is built from TRBV12-3 or TRBV12-4 and TRBJ1-2; no clear D. V lost 2 bases and J lost 6, with 4 bases in between. CDR3 length: 11 amino acids. CDR3 region: CASSLRDGYTF. In nucleotides, the CDR3 is TGTGCCAGCAGTTTACGGGATGGCTACACCTTC.

By share of the sample, this clonotype is large (0.1 to 1%). The chain employs TRBV12-3 or TRBV12-4 and TRBJ1-2; D remains ambiguous. The CDR3 length is 12 residues. Trimming took 0 bases from V and 8 from J, leaving 7 bases between them. The CDR3 nucleotides read TGTGCCAGCAGTTTAGCAGGGATCGGCTACACCTTC. Translation: CASSLAGIGYTF.

This clonotype is medium-sized in the sample. The chain has TRBV12-3 or TRBV12-4 and TRBJ1-2; D call uncertain. Trimming removed 5 bases from V and 8 bases from J, with 9 bases in between. The CDR3 runs 11 residues. The CDR3 DNA is TGTGCCAGCAGTCGAGGAACGGGCTACACCTTC. This translates into CASSRGTGYTF.

Within the sample, this clonotype is medium-sized. The V and J genes are TRBV12-3 or TRBV12-4 and TRBJ1-2; a weak D match, TRBD1 (6 bases). The CDR3 sequence is 12 residues long. V lost 1 base to trimming and J lost 8 bases, with 8 bases between them. CDR3 protein: CASSLVTGGYTF. The CDR3, as DNA: TGTGCCAGCAGTTTAGTGACAGGCGGCTACACCTTC.

This clonotype is deemed medium-sized. V usage is TRBV12-3 or TRBV12-4 and J usage is TRBJ1-2; 10 nucleotides align to TRBD1. V lost 1 base, J lost 6 bases, and 5 bases stayed unmatched. This CDR3 comprises 15 residues. The CDR3 spells CASSLESGTGDGYTF. The CDR3 DNA sequence: TGTGCCAGCAGTTTAGAATCCGGGACAGGGGATGGCTACACCTTC.

Sample share makes this clonotype medium-sized. The chain carries TRBV12-3 or TRBV12-4 and TRBJ1-2; D is unresolved. This CDR3 is built from 12 residues. The V gene lost 2 bases and the J gene lost 8 bases, with 9 bases spanning the gap. In DNA, the CDR3 is TGTGCCAGCAGTTTATACGGGCTGGGCTACACCTTC. This sequence encodes CASSLYGLGYTF.

By sample share, this clonotype is large. The V and J genes are TRBV12-3 or TRBV12-4 and TRBJ1-2, with D hard to call. The V and J ends lost 4 bases and 8 bases respectively, with 14 bases between them. The CDR3 is made up of 13 amino acids. In nucleotides, the CDR3 is TGTGCCAGCAGTTCGGACGTTCTGATAGGCTACACCTTC. This encodes CASSSDVLIGYTF.

In this sample, this clonotype is large. V gene TRBV12-3 or TRBV12-4 combines with J gene TRBJ1-2, with D tentatively TRBD1 (5 bases). V dropped 5 bases and J dropped 5 bases, with 15 bases sitting between them. This CDR3 has 14 residues. CDR3 bases: TGTGCCAGCAGTGTCCGTGGGACGTCTTATGGCTACACCTTC. Encoded protein: CASSVRGTSYGYTF.

This clonotype is termed medium-sized (0.01 to 0.1%). The rearrangement links TRBV12-3 or TRBV12-4 to TRBJ1-2; 7 positions match TRBD1. The ends lost 7 bases at V and 4 bases at J; junction bases unmatched: 15. The CDR3 consists of 16 residues. CDR3 in amino acids: CASIDDRDSDFYGYTF. DNA for the CDR3: TGTGCCAGCATTGACGACCGGGACAGCGACTTCTATGGCTACACCTTC.

By sample fraction, this clonotype is medium-sized. The chain uses TRBV12-3 or TRBV12-4 and TRBJ1-2; 9 bases match TRBD1. This CDR3 comprises 15 residues. J lost 4 bases, V lost 5 bases, and 8 bases had no gene match. The chain's CDR3 is CASSRGQGFGYGYTF. Written as DNA, the CDR3 is TGTGCCAGCAGTCGGGGACAGGGATTTGGCTATGGCTACACCTTC.

This clonotype qualifies as medium-sized. The V and J genes are TRBV12-3 or TRBV12-4 and TRBJ1-2; tentative D call: TRBD1 (5 bases). Trimming left V 2 bases short and J 8 bases short, with 15 bases between. CDR3 length: 14 residues. CDR3 DNA: TGTGCCAGCAGTTTAAGGGTGACAGAGGGCGGCTACACCTTC. The encoded protein is CASSLRVTEGGYTF.

This clonotype is labeled large. The chain has TRBV12-3 or TRBV12-4 and TRBJ1-2, with unresolved D. This CDR3 has 14 amino acids. With 1 base removed from V and 4 bases from J, the gap between germline ends came to 10 bases. CDR3 coding DNA: TGTGCCAGCAGTTTAGACGGGGTCTTCTATGGCTACACCTTC. This encodes CASSLDGVFYGYTF.